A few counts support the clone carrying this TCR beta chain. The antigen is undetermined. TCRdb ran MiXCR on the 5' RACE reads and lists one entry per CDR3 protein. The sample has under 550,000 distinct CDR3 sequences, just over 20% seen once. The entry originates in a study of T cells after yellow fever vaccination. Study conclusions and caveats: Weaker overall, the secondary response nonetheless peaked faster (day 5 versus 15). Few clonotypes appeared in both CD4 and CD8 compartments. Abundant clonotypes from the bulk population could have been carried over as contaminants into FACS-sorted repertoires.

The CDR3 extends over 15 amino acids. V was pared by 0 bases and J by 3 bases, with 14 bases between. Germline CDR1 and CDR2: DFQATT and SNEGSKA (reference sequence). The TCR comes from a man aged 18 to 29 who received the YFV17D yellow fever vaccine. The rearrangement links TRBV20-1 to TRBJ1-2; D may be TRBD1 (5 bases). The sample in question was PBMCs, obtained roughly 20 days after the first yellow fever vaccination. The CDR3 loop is CSARDGWGGYYGYTF. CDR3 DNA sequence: TGCAGTGCTAGAGATGGATGGGGGGGGTACTATGGCTACACCTTC.